The 32 T cell receptor beta chains below all came from one sample that was sequenced in a study of blood T cell repertoires in COVID-19. Sequenced by immunoSEQ multiplex PCR; TCRdb stores in-frame clones only, minus some. The sample has 200,000 to 250,000 clones, about 83% seen once. Sequencing used peripheral blood. Receptor source: a human donor in a cohort sampled during active COVID-19.

The V call is TRBV3-1 (or the pseudogene TRBV3-2), the J call TRBJ2-3; D might be TRBD1 (6 bases). Trimming stripped 3 bases from V and 6 bases from J, with 16 bases between. The CDR3 is 15 amino acids. Per germline, CDR1 LGHDT and CDR2 YNNKEL (reference sequence). The CDR3 spells CASSQQRGSVDTQYF. Written as DNA, the CDR3 is TGTGCCAGCAGCCAGCAAAGGGGGAGTGTTGATACGCAGTATTTT.

J is TRBJ2-5 and V is TRBV12-3 or TRBV12-4; weak D call: TRBD2 (6 bases). Trimming removed 0 bases at V and 7 bases at J, with 6 bases between. CDR3 size: 12 residues. In nucleotides, the CDR3 is TGTGCCAGCAGTTTAGCCGGGGGGACCCAGTACTTC. It encodes CASSLAGGTQYF.

The chain joins TRBV7-9 to TRBJ2-3; 9 bases map to TRBD2. Germline V lookup: CDR1 SEHNR, CDR2 FQNEAQ (reference sequence). The CDR3 contains 15 residues. V lost 5 bases, J lost 0 bases, and 3 bases stayed unmatched. Here the CDR3 reads CASSLLAGSTDTQYF. The CDR3 coding sequence is TGTGCCAGCAGCCTTCTAGCGGGAAGCACAGATACGCAGTATTTT.

This chain uses TRBV5-4 with TRBJ2-1, with 9 bases lining up with TRBD2. Germline V lookup: CDR1 SGHNT, CDR2 YYREEE (reference sequence). V shed 0 bases and J 2 bases; nucleotides not matched to a gene: 0. The CDR3 sequence is 15 residues long. This chain's CDR3 is CASSLGLAAYNEQFF. CDR3 bases: TGTGCCAGCAGCTTGGGACTAGCGGCCTACAATGAGCAGTTCTTC.

This clone was recorded a few times. As DNA, the CDR3 is TGTGCCAGTAGAACCCACGGACAGGGAGACACAGATACGCAGTATTTT. Its protein product is CASRTHGQGDTDTQYF. This chain uses TRBV19 with TRBJ2-3, with 8 bases identical to TRBD1. Germline V gene data show CDR1 as LNHDA and CDR2 as SQIVND (reference sequence). Trimming cost V 6 bases and J 2 bases; bases outside gene matches: 10. The CDR3 extends over 16 amino acids. Based on the CDR3 plus reference TRBV19 and TRBJ2-3, the full variable domain is DGGITQSPKYLFRKEGQNVTLSCEQNLNHDAMYWYRQDPGQGLRLIYYSQIVNDFQKGDIAEGYSVSREKKESFPLTVTSAQKNPTAFYLCASRTHGQGDTDTQYFGPGTRLTVL.

This chain uses TRBV3-1 (or the pseudogene TRBV3-2) with TRBJ1-3, with 7 bases identical to TRBD1. This CDR3 has 14 amino acids. The junction had 2 bases not matched to a gene; V was cut back by 5 bases and J by 1 base. Germline V gene lookup returns CDR1 LGHDT and CDR2 YNNKEL (reference sequence). The CDR3: CASSSTGSGNTIYF. The DNA for the CDR3 is TGTGCCAGCAGCTCGACAGGGTCTGGAAACACCATATATTTT.

The V and J genes are TRBV11-2 and TRBJ1-2, with no clear D. The V gene's germline CDR1 is SGHAT and CDR2 FQNNGV. The V end was cut by 5 bases, the J end by 4 bases, with 11 bases between. This CDR3 spans 13 amino acids. The CDR3 loop is CASSPRQFYGYTF. CDR3 in DNA: TGTGCCAGCAGCCCCCGCCAGTTCTATGGCTACACCTTC.

This sequence joins TRBV28 and TRBJ1-3; 9 bases line up with TRBD1. Per germline, CDR1 MDHEN and CDR2 SYDVKM. The trim removed 4 bases at V and 2 bases at J, leaving 15 bases unmatched. The CDR3 totals 19 residues. The CDR3 sequence is CASSSIHPGQGTPGNTIYF. The CDR3 DNA reads as TGTGCCAGCAGTTCAATCCATCCGGGACAGGGAACTCCTGGAAACACCATATATTTT.

V usage is TRBV2 and J usage is TRBJ1-2; no clear D gene. Trimming left V 4 bases short and J 4 bases short, with 10 bases between. Germline CDR1 SNHLY, CDR2 FYNNEI. This CDR3 has 13 residues. The CDR3 coding sequence is TGTGCCAGCAGTGTAAAATCCCTCTATGGCTACACCTTC. Amino acid sequence: CASSVKSLYGYTF.

The V call is TRBV6-5, the J call TRBJ2-7, with 8 bases identical to TRBD1. The CDR3 covers 14 residues. Germline CDR1 MNHEY, CDR2 SVGAGI. The V and J ends lost 5 bases and 3 bases, in that order; junction bases with no gene match: 6. The chain's CDR3 is CASSPPDRGYEQYF. The CDR3 DNA reads as TGTGCCAGCAGTCCACCCGACAGGGGCTACGAGCAGTACTTC.

The chain employs TRBV27 and TRBJ2-7, with TRBD2 as a possible D gene (5 bases). Trimming shortened V by 2 bases and J by 3 bases, and 11 bases separated the two germline ends. CDR1 is MNHEY, CDR2 SMNVEV, per germline (reference sequence). The CDR3 covers 14 residues. CDR3 loop: CASSLLHRDYEQYF. The CDR3 DNA reads as TGTGCCAGCAGTTTACTTCACCGGGACTACGAGCAGTACTTC.

The V gene is TRBV7-9, the J gene TRBJ2-1, with D perhaps TRBD2 (6 bases). CDR3 size: 15 residues. Germline V gene data show CDR1 as SEHNR and CDR2 as FQNEAQ (reference sequence). The V and J ends lost 4 bases and 2 bases respectively, with 12 bases between them. CDR3 sequence: CASSSAGGTYNEQFF. The DNA of the CDR3 is TGTGCCAGCAGCTCCGCAGGAGGGACCTACAATGAGCAGTTCTTC.

The chain links TRBV5-1 to TRBJ2-3; 8 bases agree with TRBD2. V trimming: 4 bases; J trimming: 0 bases; junction bases outside the gene matches: 7. The germline gives CDR1 SGHRS, CDR2 YFSETQ. The CDR3 runs 16 residues. Written as DNA, the CDR3 is TGCGCCAGCAGCCAGGGACTAGAAACTAGCACAGATACGCAGTATTTT. Protein sequence: CASSQGLETSTDTQYF.

V is TRBV18 and J is TRBJ1-1; D ambiguous. Germline-derived CDR1 and CDR2 are KGHSH and LQKENI. The CDR3 runs to 15 residues. V was clipped by 6 bases and J by 4 bases, with 18 bases between them. As DNA, the CDR3 is TGTGCCAGCTCGCCGCAAACGACACTTGGCACTGAAGCTTTCTTT. Protein sequence: CASSPQTTLGTEAFF.

With respect to this clone: The same CDR3 arises from other DNA sequences in this sample as well. The rearrangement links TRBV9 to TRBJ1-1; TRBD1 might be the D (6 bases). The CDR3 loop spans 14 amino acids. The V end lost 0 bases, the J end lost 2 bases, and 8 bases lay between the germline ends. Germline values: CDR1 SGDLS, CDR2 YYNGEE. This CDR3 is CASSVEQGNTEAFF. Here the CDR3 DNA reads TGTGCCAGCAGCGTAGAACAGGGAAACACTGAAGCTTTCTTT.

In its sample, this clone was seen once. The V call is TRBV6-2 or TRBV6-3, the J call TRBJ1-1, with D unclear. CDR1 is MNHEY, CDR2 SVGEGT, per germline. The V gene lost 0 bases and the J gene lost 0 bases, with 11 bases spanning the gap. The CDR3 covers 16 residues. The CDR3: CASSYSRPGMNTEAFF. The CDR3 bases are TGTGCCAGCAGTTACTCTCGCCCGGGGATGAACACTGAAGCTTTCTTT.

This clone appeared once. The chain carries TRBV28 and TRBJ2-7; D unclear. From germline, CDR1 is MDHEN and CDR2 SYDVKM. The CDR3 is 14 residues long. V gave up 3 bases and J gave up 4 bases, with 13 bases separating them. The CDR3 DNA sequence: TGTGCCAGCAGTTTTGGAGCGACCAAATACGAGCAGTACTTC. It codes for CASSFGATKYEQYF.

The gene calls are TRBV14 and TRBJ2-6, with no clear D. Per germline, CDR1 SGHDN and CDR2 FVKESK. The CDR3 is 12 residues long. V lost 4 bases, J lost 6 bases, and 4 bases lay in between. The CDR3 loop reads CASSPLANVLTF. CDR3 in DNA: TGTGCCAGCAGCCCGTTGGCCAACGTCCTGACTTTC.

The J gene is TRBJ1-5, the V gene TRBV27; 9 bases are a match to TRBD1. The CDR3 extends over 18 amino acids. Germline lookup yields CDR1 MNHEY and CDR2 SMNVEV (reference sequence). J lost 1 base, V lost 6 bases, and 13 bases had no gene match. CDR3 region: CASSHTAGTGTSNQPQHF. In DNA form, the CDR3 reads TGTGCCAGCAGCCATACTGCCGGGACAGGGACCAGCAATCAGCCCCAGCATTTT.

The rearrangement joins TRBV19 to TRBJ2-5; perhaps TRBD1 as D (5 bases). The CDR3 has 15 residues. Trimming cost V 2 bases and J 2 bases, with 12 bases left between them. In germline, CDR1 is LNHDA, CDR2 SQIVND (reference sequence). Written as DNA, the CDR3 is TGTGCCAGTAGTATAACGGCAGGGATACAAGAGACCCAGTACTTC. It translates to CASSITAGIQETQYF. The entire variable domain, with the rest obtained from reference TRBV19 and TRBJ2-5, is as follows: DGGITQSPKYLFRKEGQNVTLSCEQNLNHDAMYWYRQDPGQGLRLIYYSQIVNDFQKGDIAEGYSVSREKKESFPLTVTSAQKNPTAFYLCASSITAGIQETQYFGPGTRLLVL.

The chain is built from TRBV11-2 and TRBJ2-1; D is unresolved. The CDR3 has 17 residues. The germline gives CDR1 SGHAT, CDR2 FQNNGV. Trimming removed 0 bases from V and 5 bases from J, with 17 bases in between. CDR3 coding DNA: TGTGCCAGCAGCTTAGATCTAGGCGGTGGTACCCACAATGAGCAGTTCTTC. Protein: CASSLDLGGGTHNEQFF.

J is TRBJ2-1 and V is TRBV19, with 12 bases identical to TRBD1. Germline values: CDR1 LNHDA, CDR2 SQIVND (reference sequence). This CDR3 region has 14 residues. After removal of 6 bases from V and 8 bases from J, the junction contained 5 bases not matched to a gene. CDR3 sequence (DNA): TGTGCCAGTAGCGGGACAGGGGGCGGTGATGAGCAGTTCTTC. This gives the protein CASSGTGGGDEQFF.

This rearrangement joins TRBV7-2 to TRBJ2-5; D might be TRBD2 (6 bases). The CDR3 covers 15 residues. The germline V and J ends were trimmed by 2 bases and 3 bases, with 13 bases remaining between them. Germline loops: CDR1 SGHTA, CDR2 FQGNSA. In nucleotides, the CDR3 is TGTGCCAGCAGCTTATTGGCGGGGACCAAAGAGACCCAGTACTTC. It codes for CASSLLAGTKETQYF.

The rearrangement links TRBV2 to TRBJ1-1; 7 bases line up with TRBD1. This CDR3 spans 13 amino acids. With V trimmed by 8 bases and J by 1 base, 4 bases remained unmatched. The V gene's germline CDR1 is SNHLY and CDR2 FYNNEI. The CDR3 region has the DNA TGTGCCAGCTGCCGGGACAGGAACACTGAAGCTTTCTTT. Protein sequence: CASCRDRNTEAFF.

The table lists this clone with a count of one. This chain joins TRBV19 and TRBJ1-4, with a tentative D call TRBD1 (5 bases). V dropped 6 bases and J dropped 8 bases, with 13 bases sitting between them. From germline, CDR1 is LNHDA and CDR2 SQIVND (reference sequence). The CDR3 covers 13 residues. CDR3 nucleotides: TGTGCCAGTAGCGATCAGGGCGGCGAAAAACTGTTTTTT. Translating it yields CASSDQGGEKLFF.

This rearrangement joins TRBV18 to TRBJ2-7, with 9 bases matching TRBD1. The germline gives CDR1 KGHSH, CDR2 LQKENI. CDR3 size: 15 residues. The junction had 9 bases not matched to a gene; V was cut back by 3 bases and J by 6 bases. CDR3 coding DNA: TGTGCCAGCTCACCGGGGACAGGGCCCACCCTCGAGCAGTACTTC. Amino acids: CASSPGTGPTLEQYF.

The V call is TRBV5-1, the J call TRBJ2-2; weak D call: TRBD1 (6 bases). Per the germline V gene, CDR1 is SGHRS and CDR2 is YFSETQ. The V end was cut by 3 bases, the J end by 3 bases, with 9 bases between. The CDR3 is 14 amino acids. The CDR3 coding sequence is TGCGCCAGCAGCTGGGACACGCACACCGGGGAGCTGTTTTTT. Protein: CASSWDTHTGELFF.

The chain carries TRBV5-4 and TRBJ1-1; D possibly corresponds to TRBD1 (6 bases). Trimming removed 0 bases at V and 4 bases at J, with 13 bases between. CDR3 size: 15 residues. Germline V gives CDR1 SGHNT, CDR2 YYREEE (reference sequence). CDR3 coding DNA: TGTGCCAGCAGCTTGGGGCAGGGGCTCACCACTGAAGCTTTCTTT. Amino acids: CASSLGQGLTTEAFF.

The chain uses TRBV10-3 and TRBJ2-1; 7 nucleotides agree with TRBD1. CDR1 ENHRY and CDR2 SYGVKD come from the germline V gene. V lost 6 bases and J lost 9; bases outside the gene matches: 5. The CDR3 length is 12 residues. The CDR3 DNA reads TGTGCCATCAGCCTAGGGGGCAGTGAGCAGTTCTTC. This sequence encodes CAISLGGSEQFF.

The chain links TRBV6-4 to TRBJ1-2; no clear D. The germline CDR1 and CDR2 sequences are MRHNA and SNTAGT. V was pared by 0 bases and J by 5 bases, with 16 bases between. This CDR3 is built from 16 residues. CDR3 in DNA: TGTGCCAGCAGTGACTCGAGTCCCCCCCCGAGGTATGGCTACACCTTC. Translation: CASSDSSPPPRYGYTF.

The J gene is TRBJ1-1, the V gene TRBV7-9; D perhaps matches TRBD1 (5 bases). CDR3 length: 15 amino acids. The V gene lost 4 bases and the J gene lost 1 base, with 13 bases spanning the gap. CDR1 and CDR2 (germline): SEHNR, FQNEAQ (reference sequence). The CDR3, as DNA: TGTGCCAGCAGCTACCGGGGAGGGACGAACACTGAAGCTTTCTTT. Its protein product is CASSYRGGTNTEAFF.

This clone appeared a single time. The chain employs TRBV29-1 and TRBJ1-2; D not resolved. V was cut by 1 base and J by 4 bases, with 4 bases left in between. This CDR3 spans 11 amino acids. CDR1 is SQVTM and CDR2 is ANQGSEA in the germline V gene. The CDR3 reads CSVEVSYGYTF. The CDR3 DNA is TGCAGCGTTGAAGTCAGCTATGGCTACACCTTC.